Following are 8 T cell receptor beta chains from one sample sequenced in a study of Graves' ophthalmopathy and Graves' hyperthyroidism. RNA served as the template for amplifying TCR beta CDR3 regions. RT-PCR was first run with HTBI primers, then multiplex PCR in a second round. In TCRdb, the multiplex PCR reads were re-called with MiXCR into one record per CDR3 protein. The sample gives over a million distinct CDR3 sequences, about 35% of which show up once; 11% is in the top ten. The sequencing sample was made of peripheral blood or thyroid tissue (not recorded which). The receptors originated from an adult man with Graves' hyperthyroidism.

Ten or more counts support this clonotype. CDR3 sequence reads: CASSVASGTGGSYGYTF. The CDR3 DNA is TGTGCCAGTAGTGTCGCAAGCGGGACAGGGGGCTCCTATGGCTACACCTTC. This rearrangement joins TRBV19 to TRBJ1-2; 12 nucleotides line up with TRBD1. Germline V lookup: CDR1 LNHDA, CDR2 SQIVND (reference sequence). The CDR3 consists of 17 residues. Trimming at V came to 5 bases and at J to 4 bases, leaving 11 bases not matched to a gene.

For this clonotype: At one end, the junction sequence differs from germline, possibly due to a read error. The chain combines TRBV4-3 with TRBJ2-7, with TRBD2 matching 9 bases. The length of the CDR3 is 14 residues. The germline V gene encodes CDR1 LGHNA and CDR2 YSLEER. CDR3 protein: CASSPGTSSSEQYF. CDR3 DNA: TGCGCCAGCAGCCCAGGGACTAGCTCCTCCGAGCAGTACTTC.

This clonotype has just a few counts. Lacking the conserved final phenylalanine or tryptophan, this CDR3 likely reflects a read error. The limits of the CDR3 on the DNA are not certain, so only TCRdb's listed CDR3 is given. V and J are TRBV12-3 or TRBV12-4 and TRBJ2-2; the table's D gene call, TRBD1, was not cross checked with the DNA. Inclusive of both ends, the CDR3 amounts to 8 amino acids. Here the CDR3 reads CASRSPGQ.

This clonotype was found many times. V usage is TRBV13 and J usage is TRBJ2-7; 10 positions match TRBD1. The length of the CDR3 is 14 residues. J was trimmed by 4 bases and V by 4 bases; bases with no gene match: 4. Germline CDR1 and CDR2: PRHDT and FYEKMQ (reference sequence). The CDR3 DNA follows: TGTGCCAGCAGCTGGAGGGACAGGGGTTACGAGCAGTACTTC. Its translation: CASSWRDRGYEQYF. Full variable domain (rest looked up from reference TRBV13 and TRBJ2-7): AAGVIQSPRHLIKEKRETATLKCYPIPRHDTVYWYQQGPGQDPQFLISFYEKMQSDKGSIPDRFSAQQFSDYHSELNMSSLELGDSALYFCASSWRDRGYEQYFGPGTRLTVT.

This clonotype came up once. The CDR3 reads CSVDKGTLFQPQHF. The CDR3 coding sequence is TGCAGCGTTGATAAGGGGACACTATTTCAGCCCCAGCATTTT. This sequence joins TRBV29-1 and TRBJ1-5, with D possibly TRBD1 on 6 matching bases. Germline assignment: CDR1 SQVTM and CDR2 ANQGSEA. Between the trimmed V and J ends, which lost 3 bases and 6 bases, there was a span of 15 bases. The CDR3 runs to 14 residues.

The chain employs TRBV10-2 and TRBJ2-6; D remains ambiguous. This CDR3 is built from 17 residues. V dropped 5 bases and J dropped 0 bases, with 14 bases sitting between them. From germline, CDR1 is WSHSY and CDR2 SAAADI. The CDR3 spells CASSRSTRLSGANVLTF. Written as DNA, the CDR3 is TGCGCCAGCAGTCGGTCGACACGGCTCTCTGGGGCCAACGTCCTGACTTTC.

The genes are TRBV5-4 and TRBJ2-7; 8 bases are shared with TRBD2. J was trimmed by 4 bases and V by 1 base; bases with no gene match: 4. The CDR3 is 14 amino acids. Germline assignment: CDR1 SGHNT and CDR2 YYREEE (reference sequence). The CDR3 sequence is CASSLPGGQYEQYF. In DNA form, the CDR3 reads TGTGCCAGCAGCTTGCCGGGGGGGCAATACGAGCAGTACTTC.

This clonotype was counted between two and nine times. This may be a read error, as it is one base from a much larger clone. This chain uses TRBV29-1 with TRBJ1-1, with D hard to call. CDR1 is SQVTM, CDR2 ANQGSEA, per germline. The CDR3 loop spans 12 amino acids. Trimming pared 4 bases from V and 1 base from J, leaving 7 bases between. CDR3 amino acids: CSVGLRNTEAFF. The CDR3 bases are TGCAGCGTTGGCTTAAGGAACACTGAAGCTTTCTTT.